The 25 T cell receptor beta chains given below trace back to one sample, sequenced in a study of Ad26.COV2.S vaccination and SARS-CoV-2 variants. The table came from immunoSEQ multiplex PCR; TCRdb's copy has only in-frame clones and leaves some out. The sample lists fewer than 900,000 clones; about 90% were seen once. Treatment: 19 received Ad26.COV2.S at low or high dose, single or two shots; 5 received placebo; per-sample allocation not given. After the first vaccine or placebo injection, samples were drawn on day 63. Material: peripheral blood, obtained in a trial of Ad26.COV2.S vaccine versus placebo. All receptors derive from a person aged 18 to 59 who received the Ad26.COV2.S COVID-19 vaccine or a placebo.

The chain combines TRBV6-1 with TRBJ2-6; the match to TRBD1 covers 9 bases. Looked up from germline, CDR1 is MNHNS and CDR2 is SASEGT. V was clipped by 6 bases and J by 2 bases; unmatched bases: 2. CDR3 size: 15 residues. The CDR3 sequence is CASSRTGAGANVLTF. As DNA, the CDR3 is TGTGCCAGCAGCCGGACAGGGGCTGGGGCCAACGTCCTGACTTTC.

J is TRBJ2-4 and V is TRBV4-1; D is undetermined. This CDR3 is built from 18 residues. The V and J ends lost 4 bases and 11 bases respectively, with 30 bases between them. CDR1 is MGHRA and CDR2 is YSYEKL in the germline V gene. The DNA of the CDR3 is TGCGCCAGCAGCCGAGACCCTCTAGGCGGACCCCTCTTCGCATTTCAGTACTTC. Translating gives CASSRDPLGGPLFAFQYF.

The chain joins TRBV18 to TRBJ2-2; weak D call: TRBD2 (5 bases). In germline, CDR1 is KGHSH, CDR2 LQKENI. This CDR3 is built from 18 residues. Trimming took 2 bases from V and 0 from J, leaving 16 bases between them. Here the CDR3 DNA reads TGTGCCAGCTCACCAACGATCGGAGGTTCCGCGAACACCGGGGAGCTGTTTTTT. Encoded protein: CASSPTIGGSANTGELFF.

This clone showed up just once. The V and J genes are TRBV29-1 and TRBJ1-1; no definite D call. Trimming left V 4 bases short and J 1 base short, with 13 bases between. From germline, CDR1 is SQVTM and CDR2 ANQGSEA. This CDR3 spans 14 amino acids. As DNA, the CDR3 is TGCAGCGTTGTAGGATGGCAGCCGAACACTGAAGCTTTCTTT. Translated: CSVVGWQPNTEAFF.

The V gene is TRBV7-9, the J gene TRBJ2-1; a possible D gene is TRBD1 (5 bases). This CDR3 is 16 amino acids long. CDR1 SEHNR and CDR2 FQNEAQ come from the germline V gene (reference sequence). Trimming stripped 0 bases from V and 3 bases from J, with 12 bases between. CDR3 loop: CASSLAQGRSYNEQFF. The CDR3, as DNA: TGTGCCAGCAGCTTAGCGCAGGGAAGAAGCTACAATGAGCAGTTCTTC.

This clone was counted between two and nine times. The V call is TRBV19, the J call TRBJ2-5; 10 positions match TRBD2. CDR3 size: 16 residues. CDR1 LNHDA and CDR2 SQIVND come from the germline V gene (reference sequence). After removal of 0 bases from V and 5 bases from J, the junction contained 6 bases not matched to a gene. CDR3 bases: TGTGCCAGTAGTATAGATCAGCGGGGGGGCCGGGAGACCCAGTACTTC. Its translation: CASSIDQRGGRETQYF.

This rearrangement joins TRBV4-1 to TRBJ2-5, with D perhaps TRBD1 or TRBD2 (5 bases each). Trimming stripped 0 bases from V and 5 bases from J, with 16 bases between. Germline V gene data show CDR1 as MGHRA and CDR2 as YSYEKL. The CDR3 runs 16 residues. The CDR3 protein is CASSQDLEGRMETQYF. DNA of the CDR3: TGCGCCAGCAGCCAAGATTTAGAGGGGCGGATGGAGACCCAGTACTTC.

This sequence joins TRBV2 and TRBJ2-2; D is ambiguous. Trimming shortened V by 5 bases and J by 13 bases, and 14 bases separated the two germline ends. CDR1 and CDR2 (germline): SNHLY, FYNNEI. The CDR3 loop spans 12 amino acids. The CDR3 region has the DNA TGTGCCAGCAGTAACCTCTACGATGGGCTGTTTTTT. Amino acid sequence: CASSNLYDGLFF. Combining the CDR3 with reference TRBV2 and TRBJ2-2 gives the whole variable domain EPEVTQTPSHQVTQMGQEVILRCVPISNHLYFYWYRQILGQKVEFLVSFYNNEISEKSEIFDDQFSVERPDGSNFTLKIRSTKLEDSAMYFCASSNLYDGLFFGEGSRLTVL.

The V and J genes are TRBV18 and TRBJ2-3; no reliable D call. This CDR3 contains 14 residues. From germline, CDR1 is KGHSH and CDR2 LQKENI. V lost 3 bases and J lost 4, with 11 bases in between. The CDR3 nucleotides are TGTGCCAGCTCACCCGGATCCGTACCAGATACGCAGTATTTT. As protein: CASSPGSVPDTQYF. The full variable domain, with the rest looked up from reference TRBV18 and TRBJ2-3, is NAGVMQNPRHLVRRRGQEARLRCSPMKGHSHVYWYRQLPEEGLKFMVYLQKENIIDESGMPKERFSAEFPKEGPSILRIQQVVRGDSAAYFCASSPGSVPDTQYFGPGTRLTVL.

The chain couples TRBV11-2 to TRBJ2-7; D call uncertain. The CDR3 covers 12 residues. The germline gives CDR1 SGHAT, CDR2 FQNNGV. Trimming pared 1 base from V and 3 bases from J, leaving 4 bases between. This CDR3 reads CASSLADYEQYF. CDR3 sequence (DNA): TGTGCCAGCAGCTTAGCCGACTACGAGCAGTACTTC.

The DNA for the CDR3 is TGTGCCAGCAGTTACGGTCCCGGGGGTTTGGGTTCACCCCTCCACTTT. Protein: CASSYGPGGLGSPLHF. The rearrangement uses TRBV6-2 or TRBV6-3 and TRBJ1-6, with TRBD1 as a possible D gene (5 bases). Germline V gene sequence: CDR1 MNHEY, CDR2 SVGEGT. CDR3 length: 16 amino acids. The V and J ends lost 2 bases and 9 bases respectively, with 17 bases between them.

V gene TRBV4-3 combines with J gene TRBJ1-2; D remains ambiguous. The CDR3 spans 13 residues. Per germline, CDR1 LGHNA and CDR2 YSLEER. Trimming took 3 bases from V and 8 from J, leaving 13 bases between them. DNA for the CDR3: TGCGCCAGCAGCCACGTCCAAGGGAGAGGCTACACCTTC. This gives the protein CASSHVQGRGYTF.

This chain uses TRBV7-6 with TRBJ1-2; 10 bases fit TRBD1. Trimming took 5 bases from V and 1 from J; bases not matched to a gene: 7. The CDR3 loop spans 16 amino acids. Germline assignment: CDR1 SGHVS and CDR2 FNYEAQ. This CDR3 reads CASSPGTGASNYGYTF. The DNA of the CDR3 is TGTGCCAGCAGCCCCGGGACAGGGGCTAGTAACTATGGCTACACCTTC.

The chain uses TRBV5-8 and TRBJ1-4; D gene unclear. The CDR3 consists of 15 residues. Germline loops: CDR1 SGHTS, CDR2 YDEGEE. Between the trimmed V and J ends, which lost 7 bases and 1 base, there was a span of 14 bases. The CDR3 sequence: CASEGARETNEKLFF. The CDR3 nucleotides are TGTGCCAGCGAAGGAGCGCGTGAAACTAATGAAAAACTGTTTTTT.

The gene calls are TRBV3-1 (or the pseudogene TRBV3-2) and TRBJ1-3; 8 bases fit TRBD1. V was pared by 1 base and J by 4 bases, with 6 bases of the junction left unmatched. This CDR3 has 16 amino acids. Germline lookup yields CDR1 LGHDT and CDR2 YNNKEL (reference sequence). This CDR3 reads CASSQADRGSGNTIYF. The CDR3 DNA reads TGTGCCAGCAGCCAAGCTGACAGGGGCTCGGGAAACACCATATATTTT.

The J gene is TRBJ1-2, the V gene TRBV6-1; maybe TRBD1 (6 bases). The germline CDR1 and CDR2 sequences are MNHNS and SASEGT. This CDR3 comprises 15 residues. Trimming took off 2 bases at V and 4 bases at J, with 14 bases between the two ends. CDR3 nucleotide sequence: TGTGCCAGCAGTGAATGGGGTACGGGGGCCTATGGCTACACCTTC. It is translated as CASSEWGTGAYGYTF.

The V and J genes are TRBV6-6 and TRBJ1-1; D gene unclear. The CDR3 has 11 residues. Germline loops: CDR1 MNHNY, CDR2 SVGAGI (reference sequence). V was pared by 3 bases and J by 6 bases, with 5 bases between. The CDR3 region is CASSYKAEAFF. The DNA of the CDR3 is TGTGCCAGCAGTTATAAGGCTGAAGCTTTCTTT.

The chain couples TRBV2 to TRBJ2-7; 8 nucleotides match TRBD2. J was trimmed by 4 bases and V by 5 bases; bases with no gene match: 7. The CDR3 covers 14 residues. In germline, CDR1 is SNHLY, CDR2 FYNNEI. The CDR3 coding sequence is TGTGCCAGCAGTCTAGCGGGTTTCCAATACGAGCAGTACTTC. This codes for CASSLAGFQYEQYF.

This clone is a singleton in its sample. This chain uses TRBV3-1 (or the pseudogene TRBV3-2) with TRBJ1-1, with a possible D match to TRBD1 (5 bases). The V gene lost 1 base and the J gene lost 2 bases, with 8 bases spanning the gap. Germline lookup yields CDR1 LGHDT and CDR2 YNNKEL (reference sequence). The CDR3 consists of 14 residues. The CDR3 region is CASSQGGGNTEAFF. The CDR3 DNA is TGTGCCAGCAGCCAAGGGGGGGGAAACACTGAAGCTTTCTTT.

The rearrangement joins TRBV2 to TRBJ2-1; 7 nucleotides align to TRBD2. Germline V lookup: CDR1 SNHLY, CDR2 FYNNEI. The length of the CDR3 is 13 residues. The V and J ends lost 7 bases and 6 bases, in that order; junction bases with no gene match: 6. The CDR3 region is CASNEGGANEQFF. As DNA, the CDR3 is TGTGCCAGCAACGAGGGAGGGGCCAATGAGCAGTTCTTC.

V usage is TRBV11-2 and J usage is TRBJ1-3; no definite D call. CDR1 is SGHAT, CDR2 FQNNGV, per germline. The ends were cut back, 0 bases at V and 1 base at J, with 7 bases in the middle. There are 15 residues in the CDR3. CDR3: CASSLDQRSGNTIYF. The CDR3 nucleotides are TGTGCCAGCAGCTTAGATCAGAGGTCTGGAAACACCATATATTTT.

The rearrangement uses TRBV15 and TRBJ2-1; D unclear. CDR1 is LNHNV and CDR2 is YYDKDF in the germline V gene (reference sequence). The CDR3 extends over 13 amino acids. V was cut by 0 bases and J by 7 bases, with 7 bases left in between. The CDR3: CATSRDDLNEQFF. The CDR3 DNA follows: TGTGCCACCAGCAGAGATGACCTAAATGAGCAGTTCTTC.

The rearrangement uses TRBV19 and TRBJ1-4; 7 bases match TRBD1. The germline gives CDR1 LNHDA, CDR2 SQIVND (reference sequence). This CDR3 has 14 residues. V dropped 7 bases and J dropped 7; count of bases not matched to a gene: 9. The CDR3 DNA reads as TGTGCCAGTACACAGACAGGGCGGCGTGAAAAACTGTTTTTT. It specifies CASTQTGRREKLFF.

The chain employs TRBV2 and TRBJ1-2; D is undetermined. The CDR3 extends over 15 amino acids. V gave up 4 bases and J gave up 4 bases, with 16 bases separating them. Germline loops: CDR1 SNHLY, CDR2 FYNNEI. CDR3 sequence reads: CASSAITDAFYGYTF. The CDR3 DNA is TGTGCCAGCAGTGCCATCACAGATGCTTTCTATGGCTACACCTTC.

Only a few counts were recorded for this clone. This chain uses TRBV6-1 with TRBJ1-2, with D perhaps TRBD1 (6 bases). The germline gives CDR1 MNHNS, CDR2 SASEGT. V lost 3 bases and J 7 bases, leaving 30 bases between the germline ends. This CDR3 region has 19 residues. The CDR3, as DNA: TGTGCCAGCAGTGACAAAAGGGTGGAAATTCCGGGGGCGCGGAGTGGCTACACCTTC. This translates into CASSDKRVEIPGARSGYTF.